This T cell receptor (beta chain) was observed in a study of Ad26.COV2.S vaccination and SARS-CoV-2 variants. Noted treatment: roughly 18 received Ad26.COV2.S at low or high dose, single or two shots; roughly five received placebo; per-sample allocation not given. It was on day 63 after the first vaccine or placebo injection that samples were taken. The method was immunoSEQ multiplex PCR; TCRdb's version includes in-frame clones alone and lacks a portion of them. Of under 250,000 clones listed, 87% are singletons. V dropped 2 bases and J dropped 6 bases, with 16 bases sitting between them. From germline, CDR1 is MNHNY and CDR2 SVGAGI (reference sequence). CDR3 size: 15 residues.

This clonotype was obtained from a person between 18 and 65 years old who received the Ad26.COV2.S COVID-19 vaccine or a placebo. Here the sequenced sample was peripheral blood, taken in a trial of Ad26.COV2.S vaccine versus placebo. The chain couples TRBV6-6 to TRBJ1-2; the D is unclear. CDR3 DNA: TGTGCCAGCAGTTACCGCCGGTTCAGGAGGGATGGCTACACCTTC. Protein: CASSYRRFRRDGYTF.